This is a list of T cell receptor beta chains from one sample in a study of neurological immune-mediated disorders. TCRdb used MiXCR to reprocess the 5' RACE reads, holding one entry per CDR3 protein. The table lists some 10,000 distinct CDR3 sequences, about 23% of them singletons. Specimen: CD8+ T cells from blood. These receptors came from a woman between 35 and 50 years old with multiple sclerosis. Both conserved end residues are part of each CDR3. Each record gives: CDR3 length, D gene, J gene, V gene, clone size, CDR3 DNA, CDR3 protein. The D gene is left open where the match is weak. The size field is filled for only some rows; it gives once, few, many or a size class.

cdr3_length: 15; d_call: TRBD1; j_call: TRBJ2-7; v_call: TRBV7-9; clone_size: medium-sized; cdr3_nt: TGTGCCAGCAGCCCGACACCAGGGGGCCCCTACGAGCAGTACTTC; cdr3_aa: CASSPTPGGPYEQYF
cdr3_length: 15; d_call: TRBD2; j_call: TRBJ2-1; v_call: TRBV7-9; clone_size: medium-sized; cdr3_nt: TGTGCCAGCAGCCCTAGCGGGGGGCCCTACAATGAGCAGTTCTTC; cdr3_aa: CASSPSGGPYNEQFF
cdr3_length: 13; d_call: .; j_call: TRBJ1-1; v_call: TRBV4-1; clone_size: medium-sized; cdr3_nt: TGCGCCAGCAGCCAAGAAGCGGGGGCTGAAGCTTTCTTT; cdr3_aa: CASSQEAGAEAFF
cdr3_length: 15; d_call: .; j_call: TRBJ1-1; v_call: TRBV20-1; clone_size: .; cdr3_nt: TGCAGTGCTAGAGACGGGTACGGCATGAACACTGAAGCTTTCTTT; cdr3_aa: CSARDGYGMNTEAFF
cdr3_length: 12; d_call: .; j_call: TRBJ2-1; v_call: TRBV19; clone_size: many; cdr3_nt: TGTGCCAGTAGTACCCTCTGGGGGGAGCAGTTCTTC; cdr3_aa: CASSTLWGEQFF
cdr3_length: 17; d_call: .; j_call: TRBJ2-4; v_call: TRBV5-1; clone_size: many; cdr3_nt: TGCGCCAGCAGCTTGGCCCCTTGGAGATCCCTCAAAAACATTCAGTACTTC; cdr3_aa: CASSLAPWRSLKNIQYF
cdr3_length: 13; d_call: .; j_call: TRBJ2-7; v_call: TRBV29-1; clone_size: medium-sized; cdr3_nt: TGCAGCGTCCATCTCGGGGGTCTCTACGAGCAGTACTTC; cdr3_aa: CSVHLGGLYEQYF
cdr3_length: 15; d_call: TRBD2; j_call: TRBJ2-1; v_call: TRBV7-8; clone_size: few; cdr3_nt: TGTGCCAGCAGCTGGGGACTAGCGGGGGCATATGAGCAGTTCTTC; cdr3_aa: CASSWGLAGAYEQFF
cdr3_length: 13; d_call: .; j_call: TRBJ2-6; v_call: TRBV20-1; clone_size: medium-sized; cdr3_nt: TGCAGTGCTCCCAACCTAGGGGCCAACGTCCTGACTTTC; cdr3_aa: CSAPNLGANVLTF
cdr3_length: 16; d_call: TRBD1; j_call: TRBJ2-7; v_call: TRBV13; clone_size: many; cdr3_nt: TGTGCCAGCAGCTTAGGCCCGGGACAGGGTTCGGAGGAGCAGTACTTC; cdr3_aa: CASSLGPGQGSEEQYF
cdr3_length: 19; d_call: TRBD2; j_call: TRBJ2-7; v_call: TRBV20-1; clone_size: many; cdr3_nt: TGCAGTGCTAGAGATCGGGCGGGGCTAGGGACTACTATTTCCTACGAGCAGTACTTC; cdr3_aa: CSARDRAGLGTTISYEQYF
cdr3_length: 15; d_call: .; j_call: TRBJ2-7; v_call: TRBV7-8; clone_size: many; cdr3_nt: TGTGCCAGCAGTTGGGATCAAGGTGTCCACTACGAGCAGTACTTC; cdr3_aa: CASSWDQGVHYEQYF
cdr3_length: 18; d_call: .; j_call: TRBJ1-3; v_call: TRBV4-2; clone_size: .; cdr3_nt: TGTGCCAGCAGCCAAGATTTGGAGACCCTGAGCTCTGGAAACACCATATATTTT; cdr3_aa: CASSQDLETLSSGNTIYF
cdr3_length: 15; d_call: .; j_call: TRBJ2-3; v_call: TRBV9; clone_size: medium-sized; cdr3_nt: TGTGCCAGCAGCCCTCTCGAAGGGTCGGGGCCTACGCAGTATTTT; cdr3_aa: CASSPLEGSGPTQYF
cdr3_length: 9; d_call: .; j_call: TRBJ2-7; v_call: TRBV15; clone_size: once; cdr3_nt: TGTGCCTCAGGGGACGAGCAGTACTTC; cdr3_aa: CASGDEQYF
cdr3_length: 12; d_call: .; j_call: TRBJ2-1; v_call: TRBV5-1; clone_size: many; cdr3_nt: TGCGCCAGCAGCTTGGACAGCAATGAGCAGTTCTTC; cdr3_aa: CASSLDSNEQFF
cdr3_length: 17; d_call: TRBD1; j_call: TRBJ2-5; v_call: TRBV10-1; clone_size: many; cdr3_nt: TGCGCCAGCAGACCAATAAAGGGGGGACAGGAGCTAGAGACCCAGTACTTC; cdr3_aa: CASRPIKGGQELETQYF
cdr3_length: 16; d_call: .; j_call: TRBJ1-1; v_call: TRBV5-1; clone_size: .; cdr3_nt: TGCGCCAGCAGCATGACAACGGGGCCGTTGGGCACTGAAGCTTTCTTT; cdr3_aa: CASSMTTGPLGTEAFF
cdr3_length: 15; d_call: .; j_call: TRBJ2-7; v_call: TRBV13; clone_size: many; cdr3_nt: TGTGCCAGCAGCTTATCCCGGGGCCCGTCCTACGAGCAGTACTTC; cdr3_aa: CASSLSRGPSYEQYF
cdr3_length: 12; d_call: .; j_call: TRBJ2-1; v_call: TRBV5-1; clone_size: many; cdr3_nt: TGCGCCAGCAGCTTGGCCGGGTTGGAGCAGTTCTTC; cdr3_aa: CASSLAGLEQFF
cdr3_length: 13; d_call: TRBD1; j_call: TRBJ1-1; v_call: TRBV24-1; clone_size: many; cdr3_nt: TGTGCCACCAGTGACGGGACAGCCTCTGAAGCTTTCTTT; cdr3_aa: CATSDGTASEAFF
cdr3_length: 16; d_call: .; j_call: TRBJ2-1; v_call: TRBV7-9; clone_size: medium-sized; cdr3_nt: TGTGCCAGCAGCTTAAGGGCGGGGTTTTCCGGGAATGAGCAGTTCTTC; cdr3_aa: CASSLRAGFSGNEQFF
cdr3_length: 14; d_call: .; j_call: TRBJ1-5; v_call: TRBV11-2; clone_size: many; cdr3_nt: TGTGCCAGCAGCTTAGAAGCGGGGGGGCAGCCCCAGCATTTT; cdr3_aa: CASSLEAGGQPQHF
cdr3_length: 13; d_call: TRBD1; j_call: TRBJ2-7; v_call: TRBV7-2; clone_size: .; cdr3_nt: TGTGCCAGCAGCTTAGCAGGGGGCGACGAGCAGTACTTC; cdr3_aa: CASSLAGGDEQYF
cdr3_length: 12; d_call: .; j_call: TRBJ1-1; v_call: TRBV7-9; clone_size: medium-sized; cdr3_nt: TGTGCCAGCAGCTTCGGGGGCGCTGAAGCTTTCTTT; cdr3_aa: CASSFGGAEAFF
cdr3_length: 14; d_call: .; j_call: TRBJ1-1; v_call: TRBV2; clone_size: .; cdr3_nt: TGTGCCAGCAGCGGAGGGGCCCAGAACACTGAAGCTTTCTTT; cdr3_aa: CASSGGAQNTEAFF
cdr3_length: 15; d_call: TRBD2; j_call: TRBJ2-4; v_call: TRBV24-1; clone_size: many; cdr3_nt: TGTGCCACCAGTGATTTCGGGGGGGGCAAAAACATTCAGTACTTC; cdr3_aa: CATSDFGGGKNIQYF
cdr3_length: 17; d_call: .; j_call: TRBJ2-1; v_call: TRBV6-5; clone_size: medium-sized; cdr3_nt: TGTGCCAGCAGTTGGGGTGGCGACGGGAGCTCCTACAATGAGCAGTTCTTC; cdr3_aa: CASSWGGDGSSYNEQFF
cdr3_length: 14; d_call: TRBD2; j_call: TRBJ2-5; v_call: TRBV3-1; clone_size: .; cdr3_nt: TGTGCCAGCAACGAGCGGGGGAGGCAAGAGACCCAGTACTTC; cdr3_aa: CASNERGRQETQYF
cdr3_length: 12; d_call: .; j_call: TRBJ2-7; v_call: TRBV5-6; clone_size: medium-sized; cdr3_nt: TGTGCCAGCACCTCCGGTTCGGCCGAGCAGTACTTC; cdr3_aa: CASTSGSAEQYF
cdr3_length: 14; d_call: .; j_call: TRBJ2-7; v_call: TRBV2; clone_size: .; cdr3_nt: TGTGCCAGCAGTGAAGATAAAGGAGGCGACGAGCAGTACTTC; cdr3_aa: CASSEDKGGDEQYF
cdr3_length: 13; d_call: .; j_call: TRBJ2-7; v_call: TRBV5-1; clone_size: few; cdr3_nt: TGCGCCAGCAGCTGGGACAAGCCTTACGAGCAGTACTTC; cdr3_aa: CASSWDKPYEQYF
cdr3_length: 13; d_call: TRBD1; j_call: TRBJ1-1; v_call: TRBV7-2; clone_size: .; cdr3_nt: TGTGCCAGCAGTTTAGGGGGCAGGACTGAAGCTTTCTTT; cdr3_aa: CASSLGGRTEAFF
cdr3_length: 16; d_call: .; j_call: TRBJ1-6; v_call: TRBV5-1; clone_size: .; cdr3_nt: TGCGCCAGCAGCTTGGGGCCACGCAGGGTGGGTTCACCCCTCCACTTT; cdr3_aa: CASSLGPRRVGSPLHF
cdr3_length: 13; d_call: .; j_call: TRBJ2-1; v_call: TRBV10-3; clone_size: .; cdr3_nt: TGTGCCATCAGTCCGGGGCCTCGGCGTGAGCAGTTCTTC; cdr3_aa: CAISPGPRREQFF
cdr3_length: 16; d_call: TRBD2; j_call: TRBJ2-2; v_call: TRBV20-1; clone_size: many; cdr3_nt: TGCAGTGCTAGAGATCAGCGGGGCACGAACACCGGGGAGCTGTTTTTT; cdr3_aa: CSARDQRGTNTGELFF
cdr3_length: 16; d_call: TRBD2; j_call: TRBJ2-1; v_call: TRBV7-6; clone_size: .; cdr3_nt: TGTGCCAGCAGCTCCGTAGCGGGGGACTCCTACAATGAGCAGTTCTTC; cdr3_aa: CASSSVAGDSYNEQFF
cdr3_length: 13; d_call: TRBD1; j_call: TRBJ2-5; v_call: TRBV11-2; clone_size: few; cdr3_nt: TGTGCCAGCAGCGACGGACAGGGTGCGACCCAGTACTTC; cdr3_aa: CASSDGQGATQYF
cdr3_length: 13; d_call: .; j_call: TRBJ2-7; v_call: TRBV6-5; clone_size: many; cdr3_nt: TGTGCCAGCAGTTACTACAGCTCCTACGAGCAGTACTTC; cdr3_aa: CASSYYSSYEQYF
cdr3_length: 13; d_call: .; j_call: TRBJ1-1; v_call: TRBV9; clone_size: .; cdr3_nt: TGTGCCAGCAGCGTAGTTCAGGGCTCTGAAGCTTTCTTT; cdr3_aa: CASSVVQGSEAFF
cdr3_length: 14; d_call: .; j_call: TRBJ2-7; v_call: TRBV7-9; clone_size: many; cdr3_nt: TGTGCCAGCAGCTTATACCTAGGGGCGGGCGAGCAGTACTTC; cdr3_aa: CASSLYLGAGEQYF
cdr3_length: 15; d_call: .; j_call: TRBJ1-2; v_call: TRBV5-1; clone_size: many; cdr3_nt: TGCGCCAGCAGCCCCCAGGGCCCACTCCTATATGGCTACACCTTC; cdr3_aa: CASSPQGPLLYGYTF
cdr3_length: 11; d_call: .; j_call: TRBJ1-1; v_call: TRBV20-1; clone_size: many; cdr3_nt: TGCAGTGCTGAGGGGTGGCCTGAAGCTTTCTTT; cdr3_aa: CSAEGWPEAFF
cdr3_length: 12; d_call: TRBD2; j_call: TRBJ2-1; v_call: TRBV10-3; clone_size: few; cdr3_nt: TGTGCCATAACTAGCGGTTACAATGAGCAGTTCTTC; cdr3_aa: CAITSGYNEQFF
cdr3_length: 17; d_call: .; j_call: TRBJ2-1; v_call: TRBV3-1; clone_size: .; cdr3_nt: TGTGCCAGCAGCCAAGAGTTGGGGACCAACTCCTACAATGAGCAGTTCTTC; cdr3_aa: CASSQELGTNSYNEQFF
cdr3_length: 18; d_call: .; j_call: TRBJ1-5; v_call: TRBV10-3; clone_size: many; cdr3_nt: TGTGCCATCAGTGAGTCCTCGACAGGAGCTTATAGCAATCAGCCCCAGCATTTT; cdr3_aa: CAISESSTGAYSNQPQHF
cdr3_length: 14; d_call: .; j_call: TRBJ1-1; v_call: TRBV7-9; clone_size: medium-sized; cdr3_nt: TGTGCCAGCAGCCCGTGGGACATAGGCACTGAAGCTTTCTTT; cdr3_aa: CASSPWDIGTEAFF
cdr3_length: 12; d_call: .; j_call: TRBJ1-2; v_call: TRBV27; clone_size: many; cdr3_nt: TGTGCCAGCAGAGACAGAGGCTATGGCTACACCTTC; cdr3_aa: CASRDRGYGYTF